The rows below give T cell receptor beta chains drawn from one sample of a study of regulatory T cells in long-lasting Graves disease. TCRdb reprocessed the multiplex PCR reads with MiXCR, giving one entry per CDR3 protein. This sample yields 350,000 to 500,000 distinct CDR3 sequences, of which 15% to 20% are seen a single time; about 25% belongs to the top ten. These sequences were also reported in another study, on T cells in Graves' hyperthyroidism and ophthalmopathy.

The sequencing here drew on peripheral blood mononuclear cells (PBMCs), taken at new diagnosis, from a patient treated with antithyroid drugs. All receptors come from a woman between 18 and 29 years old with Graves disease. CDR3s include the opening cysteine and the closing phenylalanine or tryptophan. The D gene is left open where the match is weak. Rows give clone size only sometimes, using once, few, many, or a class for an expanded clone.

j_gene,abundance,v_gene,len,d_gene,CDR3nt,CDR3aa
TRBJ2-1,few,TRBV4-1,15,TRBD1,TGCGCCAGCAGCCAAGAGAGGGACAGGGGGGGCGAGCAGTTCTTC,CASSQERDRGGEQFF
TRBJ2-1,many,TRBV2,16,-,TGTGCCAGCAGAGACTCTAGCGCCTCCTCCTACAATGAGCAGTTCTTC,CASRDSSASSYNEQFF
TRBJ2-3,-,TRBV4-3,16,-,TGCGCCAGCAGCCAAGATCTGGGCAGGGGTACAGATACGCAGTATTTT,CASSQDLGRGTDTQYF
TRBJ1-2,few,TRBV28,12,-,TGTGCCTCGCGGGGTCCCTTGGAGGGCTACACCTTC,CASRGPLEGYTF
TRBJ2-3,many,TRBV12-3/TRBV12-4,16,TRBD2,TGTGCCAGCAGTCTCTCCACTAGCGGTCCTGGGGGTACGCAGTATTTT,CASSLSTSGPGGTQYF
TRBJ2-2,many,TRBV3-1,14,TRBD2,TGTGCCAGCAGCCAAGTCGGACTAGTTGGGGAGCTGTTTTTT,CASSQVGLVGELFF
TRBJ2-1,few,TRBV7-9,15,-,TGTGCCAGCATTCTCCAGGTGGGGCGCATTAATGAGCAGTTCTTC,CASILQVGRINEQFF
TRBJ2-4,few,TRBV20-1,13,-,TGCAGTGCTAAAGGCCTAGAGGAGGACATTCAGTACTTC,CSAKGLEEDIQYF
TRBJ2-5,medium-sized,TRBV7-2,15,TRBD1,TGTGCCAGCAGCTCCGGACAGGGTACTCGAGAGACCCAGTACTTC,CASSSGQGTRETQYF
TRBJ2-1,many,TRBV5-4,14,TRBD1,TGTGCCAGCAGGACCGGGACAGGGGTGGTTGAGCAGTTCTTC,CASRTGTGVVEQFF
TRBJ2-1,many,TRBV19,17,-,TGTGCCAGTAGTATCGACAGCGGCGTACTAGGCTACAATGAGCAGTTCTTC,CASSIDSGVLGYNEQFF